This is a list of T cell receptor beta chains from one sample in a study of cytomegalovirus exposure and HLA in healthy donors. Sequenced by immunoSEQ multiplex PCR; TCRdb stores in-frame clones only, minus some. The sample records 110,000 or so clones, over 75% being singletons. Input material: PBMCs. The receptors stem from a middle-aged man in good health and CMV-seronegative. The CDR3 runs from the conserved cysteine through the conserved F or W. D genes are given only for firm matches. Clone size is given for some rows only: seen once, a few or many times, or a class if the clone is expanded.

CDR3 DNA | CDR3 protein | D gene | clone size | J gene | V gene
TGCGCCAGCAGCTTGGGGACTAGCAATACGCAGTATTTT | CASSLGTSNTQYF | TRBD2 | NA | TRBJ2-3 | TRBV5-1
TGCAGCGTCCCGAAAACCGGGACCCAGTACTTC | CSVPKTGTQYF | NA | NA | TRBJ2-5 | TRBV29-1
TGCGCCAGCAGCTCGGACAGCCCCAACTATGGCTACACCTTC | CASSSDSPNYGYTF | NA | NA | TRBJ1-2 | TRBV5-1
TGTGCCAGTAGTATGGTTTCGAGGAACACCGGGGAGCTGTTTTTT | CASSMVSRNTGELFF | NA | few | TRBJ2-2 | TRBV19
TGTGCCAGCAGCGTATCGGACAGGGAGTTCGGGGGCTACACCTTC | CASSVSDREFGGYTF | TRBD1 | once | TRBJ1-2 | TRBV9
TGTGCCAGCAGCCGCGATAATTCACCCCTCCACTTT | CASSRDNSPLHF | NA | once | TRBJ1-6 | TRBV9
TGTGCCAGTAGCCCCAGGGGGCTGAAGAACACTGAAGCTTTCTTT | CASSPRGLKNTEAFF | TRBD1 | NA | TRBJ1-1 | TRBV19
TGTGCCAGTAGACTAGGGGGTGGCCGCTCCTACGAGCAGTACTTC | CASRLGGGRSYEQYF | NA | NA | TRBJ2-7 | TRBV19
TGTGCCAGTAGTATCACGGGAGCCTACGAGCAGTACTTC | CASSITGAYEQYF | NA | NA | TRBJ2-7 | TRBV19
TGTGCCAGCAGTTTTACAGGGAAGGCTGAAGCTTTCTTT | CASSFTGKAEAFF | NA | NA | TRBJ1-1 | TRBV28
TGTGCCAGCAGTTCCGGGGGATCTGGGGCCAACGTCCTGACTTTC | CASSSGGSGANVLTF | NA | NA | TRBJ2-6 | TRBV28
TGTGCCAGTAGTAACACAGGGTTCTACGAGCAGTACTTC | CASSNTGFYEQYF | NA | NA | TRBJ2-7 | TRBV19
TGTGCCAGCAGTTCTAGCGGGGGGACTTACACAGATACGCAGTATTTT | CASSSSGGTYTDTQYF | TRBD2 | NA | TRBJ2-3 | TRBV27
TGTGCCAGCAGCCAAGCGGACTTAGCGGGAGTAGCGTACAATGAGCAGTTCTTC | CASSQADLAGVAYNEQFF | TRBD2 | NA | TRBJ2-1 | TRBV14
TGTGCCAGCAGAACAGGACAGGGGGTTGCTGAAGCTTTCTTT | CASRTGQGVAEAFF | TRBD1 | NA | TRBJ1-1 | TRBV6-1
TGCGCCAGCAGCCAAGCCGGGACATTGCTATCTTCACCCCTCCACTTT | CASSQAGTLLSSPLHF | NA | NA | TRBJ1-6 | TRBV4-3
TGTGCCAGCAGAAGACAGAGCTCTGGAAACACCATATATTTT | CASRRQSSGNTIYF | NA | NA | TRBJ1-3 | TRBV7-6
TGTGCCAGCAGCTTAGACTGGAGGGGCACTGAAGCTTTCTTT | CASSLDWRGTEAFF | NA | NA | TRBJ1-1 | TRBV11-2
TGTTCCAGCAGCTTAAGGGACACACACCCTGAGGGCACAGATACGCAGTATTTT | CSSSLRDTHPEGTDTQYF | NA | NA | TRBJ2-3 | TRBV7-9
TGTGCCAGCTCACCGAGTAGTTTAGCGGGGGGGCCGCTCAATGAGCAGTTCTTC | CASSPSSLAGGPLNEQFF | TRBD2 | NA | TRBJ2-1 | TRBV18
TGTGCCAGCAGTGCGGGCCGGACCGGAAACACCATATATTTT | CASSAGRTGNTIYF | NA | NA | TRBJ1-3 | TRBV27
TGTGCCAGTAGTCGGGGGGCTAGGACCGGGGAGCTGTTTTTT | CASSRGARTGELFF | NA | NA | TRBJ2-2 | TRBV19
TGTGCCAGCAATACGGCACAGGGAAACACTGAAGCTTTCTTT | CASNTAQGNTEAFF | NA | few | TRBJ1-1 | TRBV6-5
TGTGCCAGCAGCGTAGCCAGCTCTGGGGCCAACGTCCTGACTTTC | CASSVASSGANVLTF | NA | few | TRBJ2-6 | TRBV9
TGCAGCGTTGGGGGATCAGGGGCGGTGAACACTGAAGCTTTCTTT | CSVGGSGAVNTEAFF | NA | NA | TRBJ1-1 | TRBV29-1
TGTGCCAGCAGCTTGTCGGGGGGAGCGGACTATGGCTACACCTTC | CASSLSGGADYGYTF | NA | NA | TRBJ1-2 | TRBV5-6
TGTGCCAGCAGTTTAAGGGGAATGAACACTGAAGCTTTCTTT | CASSLRGMNTEAFF | NA | NA | TRBJ1-1 | TRBV27
TGTGCCAGCTCGACGGACAGCGGTGTCTATGGCTACACCTTC | CASSTDSGVYGYTF | NA | NA | TRBJ1-2 | TRBV18
TGTGCCAGCAGACCTACTTGGTCTTCTTCCAACACCGGGGAGCTGTTTTTT | CASRPTWSSSNTGELFF | NA | NA | TRBJ2-2 | TRBV27
TGCGCCAGCAGCCAAGACGGGCGGGAGGGATCCTACGAGCAGTACTTC | CASSQDGREGSYEQYF | TRBD2 | NA | TRBJ2-7 | TRBV4-3
TGTGCCAGCAGCCGAGATCGAGTTAGCGGGAGAGAGACCCAGTACTTC | CASSRDRVSGRETQYF | TRBD2 | NA | TRBJ2-5 | TRBV27
TGTGCAATCCAAGGGGTAGTCCCCGGGGAGCTGTTTTTT | CAIQGVVPGELFF | NA | NA | TRBJ2-2 | TRBV6-6
TGTGCCAGTAGTTCGGGAAATTCACCCCTCCACTTT | CASSSGNSPLHF | NA | NA | TRBJ1-6 | TRBV19
TGTGCCAGCAGTTTAACGGGACAAACACAATTCTACACCTTC | CASSLTGQTQFYTF | NA | once | TRBJ1-2 | TRBV28
TGTGCCAGCGCGGTGACTAGATCCTCCGAGCAGTACTTC | CASAVTRSSEQYF | NA | NA | TRBJ2-7 | TRBV9
TGTGCCTGGAGTGTCTTGACAGGGTCACAGCCCCAGCATTTT | CAWSVLTGSQPQHF | TRBD1 | NA | TRBJ1-5 | TRBV30
TGTGCCAGCAGCTTAGCCACAGGTGGTAACTATGGCTACACCTTC | CASSLATGGNYGYTF | NA | few | TRBJ1-2 | TRBV7-2
TGTGCCAGCAGTGAAGCACAGCAACTTGATGGCTACACCTTC | CASSEAQQLDGYTF | NA | NA | TRBJ1-2 | TRBV6-1
TGTGCCTGGACCCTGGGGGCAGGGAGTAACACCATATATTTT | CAWTLGAGSNTIYF | NA | few | TRBJ1-3 | TRBV30
TGTGCCAGCAGCCAAGATGGCTGGGACAGTCCTTCCTACGAGCAGTACTTC | CASSQDGWDSPSYEQYF | TRBD1 | NA | TRBJ2-7 | TRBV14
TGTGCCAGCAGCGTAGGAGCAGGGTCTAACTATGGCTACACCTTC | CASSVGAGSNYGYTF | NA | NA | TRBJ1-2 | TRBV9
TGTGCCAGCAGCTTACTAGCGGGAGGAAAAAAGCAGTTCTTC | CASSLLAGGKKQFF | TRBD2 | NA | TRBJ2-1 | TRBV28
TGCGCCAGCAGCCTCAAGATCATTGGCACTGGGACACGATACTACGAGCAGTACTTC | CASSLKIIGTGTRYYEQYF | NA | NA | TRBJ2-7 | TRBV4-1
TGTGCCAGCAGTTCACAGACGGACTATGGCTACACCTTC | CASSSQTDYGYTF | NA | few | TRBJ1-2 | TRBV27
TGTGCCAGCAGAAGCGGGACAAGAGCCAATGAGCAGTTCTTC | CASRSGTRANEQFF | NA | NA | TRBJ2-1 | TRBV27
TGTGCCAGCAGTTACTCAACAGGGTATGGGCAGCCCCAGCATTTT | CASSYSTGYGQPQHF | NA | NA | TRBJ1-5 | TRBV6-5